These T cell receptor beta chains were read from a single sample in a study of T cell responses to AZD1222 COVID-19 vaccine. The data were produced by immunoSEQ multiplex PCR, yet TCRdb's version contains in-frame clones alone and is incomplete. The profile shows around 80,000 clones, about 80% of them singletons. The source material was peripheral blood, sampled 28 days after the second AZD1222 dose. The receptors were gathered from an adult who received the AZD1222 COVID-19 vaccine. Each CDR3 is given with its conserved first and last residue. A D gene is named only where the DNA matches it firmly. Size is stated for part of the rows, as once, few or many counts, or as a class when the clone is expanded.

clone_size: few; d_call: -; j_call: TRBJ2-1; v_call: TRBV10-3; cdr3_length: 15; cdr3_aa: CAISEIKLEGIEQFF; cdr3_nt: TGTGCCATCAGTGAGATAAAGTTAGAGGGAATTGAGCAGTTCTTC
clone_size: -; d_call: TRBD1; j_call: TRBJ2-7; v_call: TRBV5-1; cdr3_length: 14; cdr3_aa: CASSQTGGYYEQYF; cdr3_nt: TGCGCCAGCAGCCAAACAGGGGGCTACTACGAGCAGTACTTC
clone_size: few; d_call: -; j_call: TRBJ2-1; v_call: TRBV27; cdr3_length: 13; cdr3_aa: CASSLLAINEQFF; cdr3_nt: TGTGCCAGCAGTCTTTTAGCCATTAATGAGCAGTTCTTC
clone_size: -; d_call: TRBD1; j_call: TRBJ2-7; v_call: TRBV5-6; cdr3_length: 15; cdr3_aa: CASSPTGIRDYEQYF; cdr3_nt: TGTGCCAGCAGCCCGACAGGGATACGTGACTACGAGCAGTACTTC
clone_size: few; d_call: -; j_call: TRBJ1-6; v_call: TRBV10-3; cdr3_length: 14; cdr3_aa: CATREGLWDSPLHF; cdr3_nt: TGTGCCACCAGGGAGGGCCTTTGGGATTCACCCCTCCACTTT
clone_size: -; d_call: TRBD1; j_call: TRBJ2-7; v_call: TRBV5-1; cdr3_length: 15; cdr3_aa: CASSLVGTGGEEQYF; cdr3_nt: TGCGCCAGCAGCTTGGTGGGGACAGGGGGAGAAGAGCAGTACTTC
clone_size: once; d_call: TRBD1; j_call: TRBJ1-4; v_call: TRBV2; cdr3_length: 14; cdr3_aa: CASRAGGSNEKLFF; cdr3_nt: TGTGCCAGCAGGGCAGGGGGCTCTAATGAAAAACTGTTTTTT
clone_size: few; d_call: TRBD2; j_call: TRBJ2-7; v_call: TRBV7-8; cdr3_length: 15; cdr3_aa: CASSRRGLASYEQYF; cdr3_nt: TGTGCCAGCAGCCGCCGCGGACTAGCCTCCTACGAGCAGTACTTC
clone_size: -; d_call: -; j_call: TRBJ2-1; v_call: TRBV5-1; cdr3_length: 15; cdr3_aa: CASSWFKGNYNEQFF; cdr3_nt: TGCGCCAGCAGCTGGTTTAAGGGAAACTACAATGAGCAGTTCTTC
clone_size: -; d_call: TRBD1; j_call: TRBJ1-1; v_call: TRBV4-3; cdr3_length: 15; cdr3_aa: CASSQQATGGTEAFF; cdr3_nt: TGCGCCAGCAGCCAACAAGCCACAGGGGGCACTGAAGCTTTCTTT
clone_size: -; d_call: -; j_call: TRBJ1-1; v_call: TRBV18; cdr3_length: 13; cdr3_aa: CASSPERNTEAFF; cdr3_nt: TGTGCCAGCTCCCCGGAGAGGAACACTGAAGCTTTCTTT
clone_size: -; d_call: TRBD1; j_call: TRBJ1-2; v_call: TRBV30; cdr3_length: 15; cdr3_aa: CAWRGLGQGYYGYTF; cdr3_nt: TGTGCCTGGAGAGGGTTGGGACAGGGATACTATGGCTACACCTTC
clone_size: once; d_call: TRBD1; j_call: TRBJ2-7; v_call: TRBV5-1; cdr3_length: 15; cdr3_aa: CASNLRAGTGSEQYF; cdr3_nt: TGCGCCAGCAACTTGCGGGCCGGGACAGGAAGCGAGCAGTACTTC
clone_size: -; d_call: -; j_call: TRBJ1-1; v_call: TRBV30; cdr3_length: 13; cdr3_aa: CAGRHPQGTEAFF; cdr3_nt: TGTGCCGGCCGACACCCCCAAGGGACTGAAGCTTTCTTT
clone_size: -; d_call: -; j_call: TRBJ1-2; v_call: TRBV24-1; cdr3_length: 17; cdr3_aa: CATSDRNTPIFNYGYTF; cdr3_nt: TGTGCCACCAGTGACCGTAACACTCCAATTTTCAACTATGGCTACACCTTC
clone_size: -; d_call: TRBD2; j_call: TRBJ2-2; v_call: TRBV29-1; cdr3_length: 16; cdr3_aa: CSVPRLAGENTGELFF; cdr3_nt: TGCAGCGTCCCTAGACTAGCGGGAGAGAACACCGGGGAGCTGTTTTTT
clone_size: -; d_call: TRBD2; j_call: TRBJ2-7; v_call: TRBV30; cdr3_length: 13; cdr3_aa: CAWNGGSAYEQYF; cdr3_nt: TGTGCCTGGAATGGCGGGAGCGCCTACGAGCAGTACTTC
clone_size: -; d_call: -; j_call: TRBJ2-3; v_call: TRBV5-1; cdr3_length: 14; cdr3_aa: CASAFPSGTDTQYF; cdr3_nt: TGCGCCAGCGCCTTCCCTAGCGGCACAGATACGCAGTATTTT
clone_size: -; d_call: TRBD2; j_call: TRBJ2-1; v_call: TRBV4-3; cdr3_length: 21; cdr3_aa: CASSQVRASGSFSGRLNEQFF; cdr3_nt: TGCGCCAGCAGCCAAGTCCGGGCTAGCGGGAGTTTTTCGGGCCGGCTCAATGAGCAGTTCTTC
clone_size: few; d_call: TRBD2; j_call: TRBJ2-7; v_call: TRBV19; cdr3_length: 15; cdr3_aa: CASSLGGTIRGEQYF; cdr3_nt: TGTGCCAGTAGCCTTGGGGGGACTATTCGAGGCGAGCAGTACTTC
clone_size: -; d_call: TRBD2; j_call: TRBJ2-7; v_call: TRBV6-5; cdr3_length: 15; cdr3_aa: CASSVSPSGSYEQYF; cdr3_nt: TGTGCCAGCTCGGTTTCTCCTAGCGGCTCCTACGAGCAGTACTTC
clone_size: -; d_call: -; j_call: TRBJ2-1; v_call: TRBV7-3; cdr3_length: 14; cdr3_aa: CASRSRGFSDEQFF; cdr3_nt: TGTGCCAGCAGATCTAGAGGGTTCAGCGATGAGCAGTTCTTC
clone_size: few; d_call: TRBD1; j_call: TRBJ1-4; v_call: TRBV18; cdr3_length: 18; cdr3_aa: CASSPRNRDRGANEKLFF; cdr3_nt: TGTGCCAGCTCACCACGAAACCGGGACAGGGGTGCTAATGAAAAACTGTTTTTT
clone_size: once; d_call: TRBD2; j_call: TRBJ2-1; v_call: TRBV13; cdr3_length: 18; cdr3_aa: CASSPGTSGRGVYNEQFF; cdr3_nt: TGTGCCAGCAGCCCAGGGACTAGCGGAAGAGGGGTATACAATGAGCAGTTCTTC
clone_size: -; d_call: -; j_call: TRBJ1-4; v_call: TRBV11-2; cdr3_length: 17; cdr3_aa: CASSFGTGTLANEKLFF; cdr3_nt: TGTGCCAGCAGCTTCGGTACGGGGACACTCGCTAATGAAAAACTGTTTTTT
clone_size: -; d_call: TRBD1; j_call: TRBJ1-1; v_call: TRBV30; cdr3_length: 13; cdr3_aa: CAWSRQGAGEAFF; cdr3_nt: TGTGCCTGGAGTAGACAGGGGGCCGGTGAAGCTTTCTTT
clone_size: -; d_call: TRBD1; j_call: TRBJ2-3; v_call: TRBV28; cdr3_length: 15; cdr3_aa: CASSSTGGGTDTQYF; cdr3_nt: TGTGCCAGCAGTTCGACAGGGGGCGGAACAGATACGCAGTATTTT
clone_size: -; d_call: -; j_call: TRBJ1-5; v_call: TRBV6-6; cdr3_length: 16; cdr3_aa: CASSHEGTVSNQPQHF; cdr3_nt: TGTGCCAGCAGCCACGAGGGGACCGTGAGCAATCAGCCCCAGCATTTT
clone_size: -; d_call: TRBD2; j_call: TRBJ2-1; v_call: TRBV11-3; cdr3_length: 17; cdr3_aa: CASSPYSGRSSYNEQFF; cdr3_nt: TGTGCCAGCAGCCCCTATAGCGGGCGGAGCTCCTACAATGAGCAGTTCTTC
clone_size: once; d_call: -; j_call: TRBJ1-1; v_call: TRBV28; cdr3_length: 15; cdr3_aa: CASSSGPSRGTEAFF; cdr3_nt: TGTGCCAGCAGTTCGGGCCCATCGAGGGGAACTGAAGCTTTCTTT
clone_size: -; d_call: TRBD2; j_call: TRBJ2-3; v_call: TRBV4-1; cdr3_length: 15; cdr3_aa: CASSHSGASTDTQYF; cdr3_nt: TGCGCCAGCAGCCATAGCGGGGCTAGCACAGATACGCAGTATTTT
clone_size: -; d_call: -; j_call: TRBJ2-7; v_call: TRBV4-2; cdr3_length: 14; cdr3_aa: CASSQDRVGYEQYF; cdr3_nt: TGTGCCAGCAGCCAAGATCGTGTGGGTTACGAGCAGTACTTC
clone_size: -; d_call: TRBD2; j_call: TRBJ2-7; v_call: TRBV3-1/TRBV3-2; cdr3_length: 15; cdr3_aa: CASSHTGLAGDEQYF; cdr3_nt: TGTGCCAGCAGCCATACCGGACTAGCGGGAGACGAGCAGTACTTC
clone_size: -; d_call: TRBD2; j_call: TRBJ2-3; v_call: TRBV30; cdr3_length: 16; cdr3_aa: CAWSQPLAGATDTQYF; cdr3_nt: TGTGCCTGGAGTCAACCACTAGCGGGGGCCACAGATACGCAGTATTTT
clone_size: -; d_call: -; j_call: TRBJ1-6; v_call: TRBV28; cdr3_length: 18; cdr3_aa: CASGVGVGLGSYNSPLHF; cdr3_nt: TGTGCAAGCGGGGTCGGAGTTGGCCTCGGCTCCTATAATTCACCCCTCCACTTT
clone_size: once; d_call: TRBD2; j_call: TRBJ2-3; v_call: TRBV6-2/TRBV6-3; cdr3_length: 18; cdr3_aa: CASSYSARAGGPTDTQYF; cdr3_nt: TGTGCCAGCAGTTACTCGGCTAGGGCGGGAGGGCCTACAGATACGCAGTATTTT
clone_size: -; d_call: TRBD2; j_call: TRBJ2-2; v_call: TRBV7-8; cdr3_length: 16; cdr3_aa: CASRPRLAGGTGELFF; cdr3_nt: TGTGCCAGCAGGCCTCGTCTAGCGGGGGGCACCGGGGAGCTGTTTTTT
clone_size: -; d_call: -; j_call: TRBJ2-5; v_call: TRBV20-1; cdr3_length: 11; cdr3_aa: CSAQQGETQYF; cdr3_nt: TGCAGTGCCCAGCAGGGAGAGACCCAGTACTTC
clone_size: -; d_call: -; j_call: TRBJ2-3; v_call: TRBV7-9; cdr3_length: 16; cdr3_aa: CASSLGDGGSTDTQYF; cdr3_nt: TGTGCCAGCAGCCTGGGGGACGGGGGTAGCACAGATACGCAGTATTTT
clone_size: -; d_call: -; j_call: TRBJ2-7; v_call: TRBV7-2; cdr3_length: 15; cdr3_aa: CASSLAGGQLYEQYF; cdr3_nt: TGTGCCAGCAGCTTAGCAGGAGGCCAGCTCTACGAGCAGTACTTC
clone_size: -; d_call: TRBD1; j_call: TRBJ2-7; v_call: TRBV19; cdr3_length: 14; cdr3_aa: CASSRTGQTYEQYF; cdr3_nt: TGTGCCAGTAGCCGTACGGGACAGACCTACGAGCAGTACTTC